Listed below are T cell receptor beta chains from one sample, sequenced in a study of preoperative IRX-2 immunotherapy in early breast cancer. Assay used: immunoSEQ multiplex PCR; TCRdb lists only in-frame clones, some missing. The repertoire holds 40,000 to 50,000 clones, with 60% to 85% as singletons. The sample was tumor tissue, taken after IRX-2 immunotherapy. These receptors all come from a human donor with breast cancer. The CDR3 runs from the conserved cysteine through the conserved F or W. A D gene is named only where the DNA matches it firmly. Size is stated for part of the rows, as once, few or many counts, or as a class when the clone is expanded.

.	.	TRBJ2-1	TRBV28	TGTGCCAGCAGTTTTTATGGGTATCGGAACAATGAGCAGTTCTTC	CASSFYGYRNNEQFF
.	.	TRBJ1-2	TRBV6-8	TGTGCCATCAGCGAGCAGGCGAACTATGGCTACACCTTC	CAISEQANYGYTF
.	TRBD1	TRBJ2-2	TRBV12-5	TGTGCCAGCCTTGGAGGGACAGGGGGCCTACGAGGGACCGGGGAGCTGTTTTTT	CASLGGTGGLRGTGELFF
.	.	TRBJ2-2	TRBV6-8	TGTGCCAGCAGTGACTCGAAGGGGGGCTTGCTTTTT	CASSDSKGGLLF
.	.	TRBJ2-7	TRBV6-8	TGTGCCAGCAGTTACCCCTCCGCGGGGGAGCAGTACTTC	CASSYPSAGEQYF
.	.	TRBJ2-1	TRBV7-1	TGTGCCAGCAGCCCTAGCGAGGGGTATTACAATGAGCAGTTCTTC	CASSPSEGYYNEQFF
.	.	TRBJ1-4	TRBV19	TGTGCCAGTAGTATGGTCCGTAATGAAAAACTGTTTTTT	CASSMVRNEKLFF
.	TRBD1	TRBJ1-5	TRBV6-8	TGTGCCAGCGACAGGGTCGGTCAGCCCCAGCATTTT	CASDRVGQPQHF
.	TRBD1	TRBJ2-5	TRBV15	TGTGCCACCAGCAGGACAGGGACCGGCGAGACCCAGTACTTC	CATSRTGTGETQYF
once	TRBD1	TRBJ2-7	TRBV6-8	TGTGCCAGCAGTGTGTCCGGGACAGATTTTCTTTCAACCTACGAGCAGTACTTC	CASSVSGTDFLSTYEQYF
.	TRBD2	TRBJ2-3	TRBV29-1	TGCAGCGGGGGACTAGCGGGCGTTCAGGATACGCAGTATTTT	CSGGLAGVQDTQYF
.	.	TRBJ2-3	TRBV6-9	TGTGCCAGCAGCCCCCAGGGGACGGGCACAGATACGCAGTATTTT	CASSPQGTGTDTQYF
.	.	TRBJ1-4	TRBV28	TGTGCCAGCAGTTTGGAGGGGCCAGCAACTAATGAAAAACTGTTTTTT	CASSLEGPATNEKLFF
.	.	TRBJ1-5	TRBV12-5	TGTGCTAGTGGTCCCACGGGTGTTCAGCCCCAGCATTTT	CASGPTGVQPQHF
.	TRBD2	TRBJ2-1	TRBV5-1	TGCGCCAGCAGATCAGCGGGAGTGACCTACAATGAGCAGTTCTTC	CASRSAGVTYNEQFF
.	.	TRBJ2-3	TRBV10-3	TGTGCCATCAGTGAGAGGGGAATGGTGACAGATACGCAGTATTTT	CAISERGMVTDTQYF
.	TRBD1	TRBJ2-7	TRBV6-8	TGTGCCAGCAGGATAGGGACAGCAGACTCCTACGAGCAGTACTTC	CASRIGTADSYEQYF
few	TRBD1	TRBJ2-6	TRBV6-8	TGTGCCAGCAGTTTCCCGGGACAGGGCATCTCTGGGGCCAACGTCCTGACTTTC	CASSFPGQGISGANVLTF
once	TRBD2	TRBJ2-1	TRBV11-3	TGTGCCAGCAGCTTCACTAGCGGGAGTATCCATGAGCAGTTCTTC	CASSFTSGSIHEQFF
.	TRBD1	TRBJ1-1	TRBV19	TGTGCCAGTAGTATAGCACTTCGGGGACAGGGGTCTGAAGCTTTCTTT	CASSIALRGQGSEAFF
.	.	TRBJ2-5	TRBV14	TGTGCCAGCAGCCATCCCGGGGTGGGAGAGACCCAGTACTTC	CASSHPGVGETQYF
.	TRBD1	TRBJ2-3	TRBV7-2	TGTGCCAGCAGCTTACAGGGGGCGCGTACAGATACGCAGTATTTT	CASSLQGARTDTQYF
.	.	TRBJ1-2	TRBV19	TGTGCCAGTAGTACTTCAAATGGCTATGGCTACACCTTC	CASSTSNGYGYTF